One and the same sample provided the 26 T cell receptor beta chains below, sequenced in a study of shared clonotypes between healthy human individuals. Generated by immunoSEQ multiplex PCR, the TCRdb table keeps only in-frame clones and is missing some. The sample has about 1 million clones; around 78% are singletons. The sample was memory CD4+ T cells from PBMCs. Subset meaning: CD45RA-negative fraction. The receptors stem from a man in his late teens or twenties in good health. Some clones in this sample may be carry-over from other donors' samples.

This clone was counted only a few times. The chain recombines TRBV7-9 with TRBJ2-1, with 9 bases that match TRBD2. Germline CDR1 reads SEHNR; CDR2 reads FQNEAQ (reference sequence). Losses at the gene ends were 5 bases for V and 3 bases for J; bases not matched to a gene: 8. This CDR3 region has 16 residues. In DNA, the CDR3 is TGTGCCAGCAGCCCCCGAGCTAGCGGGAACTACAATGAGCAGTTCTTC. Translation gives CASSPRASGNYNEQFF.

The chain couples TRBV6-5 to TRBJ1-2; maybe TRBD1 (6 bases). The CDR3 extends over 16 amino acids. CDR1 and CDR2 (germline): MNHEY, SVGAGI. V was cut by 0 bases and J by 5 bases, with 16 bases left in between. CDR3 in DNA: TGTGCCAGCAGTTACTCCCTCTCACAGGGTAGTTATGGCTACACCTTC. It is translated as CASSYSLSQGSYGYTF.

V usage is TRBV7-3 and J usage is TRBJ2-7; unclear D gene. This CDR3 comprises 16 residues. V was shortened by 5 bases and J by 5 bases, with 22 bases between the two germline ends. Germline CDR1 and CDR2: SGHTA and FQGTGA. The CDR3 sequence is CASSPRSSGGADEQYF. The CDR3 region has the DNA TGTGCCAGCAGCCCCAGGTCCTCCGGCGGTGCGGACGAGCAGTACTTC.

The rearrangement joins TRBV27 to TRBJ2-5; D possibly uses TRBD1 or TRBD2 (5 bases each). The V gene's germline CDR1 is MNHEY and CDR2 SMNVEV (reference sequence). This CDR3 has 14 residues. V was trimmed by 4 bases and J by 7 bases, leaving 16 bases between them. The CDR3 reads CASSYRWDVGTQYF. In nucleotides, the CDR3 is TGTGCCAGCAGTTATCGGTGGGACGTGGGGACCCAGTACTTC.

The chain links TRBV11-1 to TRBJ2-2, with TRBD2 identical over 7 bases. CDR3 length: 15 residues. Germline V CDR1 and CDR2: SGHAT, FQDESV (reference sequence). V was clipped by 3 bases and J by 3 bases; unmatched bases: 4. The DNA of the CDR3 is TGTGCCAGCAGCTTGGGCGGGAGCGACACCGGGGAGCTGTTTTTT. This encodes CASSLGGSDTGELFF.

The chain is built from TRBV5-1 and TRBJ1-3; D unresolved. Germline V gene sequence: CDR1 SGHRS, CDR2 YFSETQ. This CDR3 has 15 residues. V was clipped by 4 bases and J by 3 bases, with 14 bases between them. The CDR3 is CASSQDPFDGNTIYF. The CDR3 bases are TGCGCCAGCAGCCAAGACCCGTTCGATGGAAACACCATATATTTT.

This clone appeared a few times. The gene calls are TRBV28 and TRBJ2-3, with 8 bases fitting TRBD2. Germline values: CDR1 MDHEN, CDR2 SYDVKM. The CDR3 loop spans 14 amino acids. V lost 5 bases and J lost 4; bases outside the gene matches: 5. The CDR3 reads CASSRWTSSDTQYF. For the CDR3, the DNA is TGTGCCAGCAGTAGATGGACTAGCTCAGATACGCAGTATTTT. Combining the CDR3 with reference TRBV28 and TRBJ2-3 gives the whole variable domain DVKVTQSSRYLVKRTGEKVFLECVQDMDHENMFWYRQDPGLGLRLIYFSYDVKMKEKGDIPEGYSVSREKKERFSLILESASTNQTSMYLCASSRWTSSDTQYFGPGTRLTVL.

Written as DNA, the CDR3 is TGTGCCAGTAGTCCCATCGTCCGAAATGAGCAGTTCTTC. It translates to CASSPIVRNEQFF. This chain uses TRBV19 with TRBJ2-1, with D hard to call. This CDR3 region has 13 residues. The germline V and J ends were trimmed by 5 bases and 7 bases, with 12 bases remaining between them. CDR1 and CDR2 (germline): LNHDA, SQIVND (reference sequence).

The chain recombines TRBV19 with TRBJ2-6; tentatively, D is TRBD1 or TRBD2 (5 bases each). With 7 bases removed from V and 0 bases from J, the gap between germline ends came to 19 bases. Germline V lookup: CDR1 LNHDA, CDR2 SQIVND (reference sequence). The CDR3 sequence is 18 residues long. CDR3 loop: CASKPFLGVYSGANVLTF. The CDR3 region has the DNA TGTGCCAGTAAGCCCTTTTTGGGGGTCTACTCTGGGGCCAACGTCCTGACTTTC.

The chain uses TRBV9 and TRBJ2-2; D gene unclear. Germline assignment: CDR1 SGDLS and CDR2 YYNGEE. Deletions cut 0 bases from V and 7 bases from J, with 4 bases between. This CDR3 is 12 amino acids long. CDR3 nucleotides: TGTGCCAGCAGCGTAGTTGGCGGGGAGCTGTTTTTT. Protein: CASSVVGGELFF.

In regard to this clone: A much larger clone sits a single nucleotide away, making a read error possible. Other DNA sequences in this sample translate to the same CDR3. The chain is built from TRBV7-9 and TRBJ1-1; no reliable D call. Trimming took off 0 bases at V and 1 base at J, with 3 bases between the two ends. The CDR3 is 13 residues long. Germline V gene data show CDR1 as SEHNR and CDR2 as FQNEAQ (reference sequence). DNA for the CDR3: TGTGCCAGCAGCTTAGCAGGGAACACTGAAGCTTTCTTT. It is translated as CASSLAGNTEAFF.

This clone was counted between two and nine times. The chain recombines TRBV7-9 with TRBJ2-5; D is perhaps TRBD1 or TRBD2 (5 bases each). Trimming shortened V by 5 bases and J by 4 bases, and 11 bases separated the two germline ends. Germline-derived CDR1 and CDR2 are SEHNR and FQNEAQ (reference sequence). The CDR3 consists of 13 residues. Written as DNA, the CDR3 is TGTGCCAGCAGCAAAGCCGGGGCAGAGACCCAGTACTTC. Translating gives CASSKAGAETQYF. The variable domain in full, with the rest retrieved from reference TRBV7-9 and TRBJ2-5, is DTGVSQNPRHKITKRGQNVTFRCDPISEHNRLYWYRQTLGQGPEFLTYFQNEAQLEKSRLLSDRFSAERPKGSFSTLEIQRTEQGDSAMYLCASSKAGAETQYFGPGTRLLVL.

CDR3: CASSLEVSDTQYF. CDR3 nucleotides: TGTGCCAGCTCGCTGGAGGTTTCCGATACGCAGTATTTT. The genes are TRBV18 and TRBJ2-3; a possible D gene is TRBD2 (5 bases). Trimming took off 6 bases at V and 6 bases at J, with 13 bases between the two ends. This CDR3 is 13 amino acids long. Germline V gene lookup returns CDR1 KGHSH and CDR2 LQKENI.

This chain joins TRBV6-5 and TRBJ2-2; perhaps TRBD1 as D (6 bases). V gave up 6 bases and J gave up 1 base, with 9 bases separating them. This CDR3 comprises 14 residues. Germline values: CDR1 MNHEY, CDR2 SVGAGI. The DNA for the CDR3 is TGTGCCAGCAGCCAACAGGGGAACACCGGGGAGCTGTTTTTT. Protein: CASSQQGNTGELFF.

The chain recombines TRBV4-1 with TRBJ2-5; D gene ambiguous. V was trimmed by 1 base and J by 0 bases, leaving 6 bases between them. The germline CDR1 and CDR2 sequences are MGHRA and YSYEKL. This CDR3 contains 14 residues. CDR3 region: CASSQGADQETQYF. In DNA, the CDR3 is TGCGCCAGCAGCCAAGGTGCGGACCAAGAGACCCAGTACTTC.

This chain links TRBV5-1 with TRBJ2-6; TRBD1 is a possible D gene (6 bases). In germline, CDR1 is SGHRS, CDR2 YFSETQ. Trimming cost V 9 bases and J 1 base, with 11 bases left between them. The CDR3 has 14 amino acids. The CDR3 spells CATATGSGANVLTF. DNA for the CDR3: TGCGCCACCGCTACAGGGTCTGGGGCCAACGTCCTGACTTTC.

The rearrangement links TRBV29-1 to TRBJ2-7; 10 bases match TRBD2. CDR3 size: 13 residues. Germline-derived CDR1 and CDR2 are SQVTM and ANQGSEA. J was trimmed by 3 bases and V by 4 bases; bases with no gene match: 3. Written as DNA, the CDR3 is TGCAGCGTTGCCCTAGCGGGAGACTACGAGCAGTACTTC. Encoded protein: CSVALAGDYEQYF.

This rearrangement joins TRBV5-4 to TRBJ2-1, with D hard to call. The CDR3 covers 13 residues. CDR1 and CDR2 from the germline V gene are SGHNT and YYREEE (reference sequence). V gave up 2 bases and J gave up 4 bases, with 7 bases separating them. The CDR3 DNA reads TGTGCCAGCAGCTTACCCGGTTACAATGAGCAGTTCTTC. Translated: CASSLPGYNEQFF.

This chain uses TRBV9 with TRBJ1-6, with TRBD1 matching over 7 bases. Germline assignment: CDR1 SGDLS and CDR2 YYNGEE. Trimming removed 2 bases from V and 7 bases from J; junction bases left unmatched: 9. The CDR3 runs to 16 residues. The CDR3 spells CASSVAGQATNSPLHF. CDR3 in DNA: TGTGCCAGCAGCGTCGCCGGACAGGCGACCAATTCACCCCTCCACTTT.

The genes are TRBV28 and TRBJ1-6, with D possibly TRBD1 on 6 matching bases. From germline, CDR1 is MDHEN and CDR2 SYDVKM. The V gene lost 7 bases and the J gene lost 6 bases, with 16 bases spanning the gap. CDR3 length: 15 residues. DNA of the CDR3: TGTGCCAGCACCACCCCCAGGGGTAGTAATTCACCCCTCCACTTT. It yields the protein CASTTPRGSNSPLHF.

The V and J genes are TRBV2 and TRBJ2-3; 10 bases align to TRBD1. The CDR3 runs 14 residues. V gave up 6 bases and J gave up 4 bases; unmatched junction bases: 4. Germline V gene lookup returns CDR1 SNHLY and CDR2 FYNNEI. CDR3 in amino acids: CASSMTGGADTQYF. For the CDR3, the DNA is TGTGCCAGCAGCATGACAGGGGGCGCAGATACGCAGTATTTT.

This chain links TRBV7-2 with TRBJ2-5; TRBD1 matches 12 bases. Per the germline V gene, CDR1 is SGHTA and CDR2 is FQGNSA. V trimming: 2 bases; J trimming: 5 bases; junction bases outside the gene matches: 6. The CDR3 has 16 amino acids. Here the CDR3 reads CASSLNRDRGRETQYF. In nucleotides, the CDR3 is TGTGCCAGCAGCTTAAACCGGGACAGGGGGCGTGAGACCCAGTACTTC. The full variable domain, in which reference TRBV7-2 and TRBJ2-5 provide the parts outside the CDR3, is GAGVSQSPSNKVTEKGKDVELRCDPISGHTALYWYRQSLGQGLEFLIYFQGNSAPDKSGLPSDRFSAERTGGSVSTLTIQRTQQEDSAVYLCASSLNRDRGRETQYFGPGTRLLVL.

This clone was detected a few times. The CDR3 coding sequence is TGTGCCAGCAGCTTCCTGGGGGAAGGTGAGCAGTTCTTC. Its protein product is CASSFLGEGEQFF. The chain is built from TRBV11-2 and TRBJ2-1, with D perhaps matching TRBD1 or TRBD2 (5 bases each). The germline gives CDR1 SGHAT, CDR2 FQNNGV. Between the trimmed V and J ends, which lost 3 bases and 9 bases, there was a span of 12 bases. The CDR3 loop spans 13 amino acids.

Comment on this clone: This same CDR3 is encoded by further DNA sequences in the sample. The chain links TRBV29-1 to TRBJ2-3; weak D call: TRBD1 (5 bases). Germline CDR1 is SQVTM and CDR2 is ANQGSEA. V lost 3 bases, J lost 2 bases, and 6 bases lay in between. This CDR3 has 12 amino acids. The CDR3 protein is CSVDRATDTQYF. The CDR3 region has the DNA TGCAGCGTTGACAGGGCCACAGATACGCAGTATTTT.

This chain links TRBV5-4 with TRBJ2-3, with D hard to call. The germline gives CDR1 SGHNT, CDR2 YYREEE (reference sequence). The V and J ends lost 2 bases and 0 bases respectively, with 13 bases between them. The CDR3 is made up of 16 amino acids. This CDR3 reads CASSFSKKASTDTQYF. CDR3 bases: TGTGCCAGCAGCTTTAGCAAGAAGGCTAGCACAGATACGCAGTATTTT.

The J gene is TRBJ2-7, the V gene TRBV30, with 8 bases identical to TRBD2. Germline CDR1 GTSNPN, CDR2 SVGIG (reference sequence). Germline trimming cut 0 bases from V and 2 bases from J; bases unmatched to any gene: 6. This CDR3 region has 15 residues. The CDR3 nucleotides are TGTGCCTGGAGTGTTAATAGCGGGATGACCTACGAGCAGTACTTC. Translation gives CAWSVNSGMTYEQYF. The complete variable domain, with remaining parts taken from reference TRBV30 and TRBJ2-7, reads SQTIHQWPATLVQPVGSPLSLECTVEGTSNPNLYWYRQAAGRGLQLLFYSVGIGQISSEVPQNLSASRPQDRQFILSSKKLLLSDSGFYLCAWSVNSGMTYEQYFGPGTRLTVT.